This TCR beta chain was identified during a study of control samples from healthy donors and cancer patients. The ends lost 5 bases at V and 8 bases at J; junction bases unmatched: 11. The CDR3 has 16 residues. Germline loops: CDR1 SGHNT, CDR2 YYREEE (reference sequence). The method was immunoSEQ multiplex PCR; TCRdb's version includes in-frame clones alone and lacks a portion of them. The sample includes about 120,000 clones, about 89% of them seen just once. The clonotype originates from a man in his fifties or sixties in good health. What was sequenced was blood. The genes are TRBV5-4 and TRBJ2-7; TRBD2 matches at 15 bases. The CDR3, as DNA: TGTGCCAGCAGTGGGACTAGCGGGGGGTTCTTGGAGAAGCAGTACTTC. This sequence encodes CASSGTSGGFLEKQYF.